The 23 T cell receptor beta chains below all came from one sample that was sequenced in a study of HIV-infected patients and healthy controls. The repertoire came from unfractionated whole blood and reflected all unsorted peripheral T cells. Alpha and beta constant-region primers primed reverse transcription of around 550 ng RNA. Each of the alpha and beta chains got its own library through chain-specific third strand synthesis with indices. One entry per CDR3 protein results from TCRdb running MiXCR on the 5' RACE reads. The sample lists nearly 9,500 distinct CDR3 sequences; around 5.4% were seen once. Sequenced input: blood. The origin of the receptors is an adult in good health.

This clonotype is judged medium-sized. The chain combines TRBV6-2 or TRBV6-3 with TRBJ2-7; D is unresolved. The CDR3 totals 12 residues. V was clipped by 10 bases and J by 4 bases, with 14 bases between them. Germline CDR1 is MNHEY and CDR2 is SVGEGT. Here the CDR3 DNA reads TGTGCCACCCACCAACCCAGGTACGAGCAGTACTTC. It encodes CATHQPRYEQYF.

This chain joins TRBV2 and TRBJ2-7; 7 bases are a match to TRBD1. Germline trimming cut 7 bases from V and 1 base from J; bases unmatched to any gene: 7. The CDR3 runs 14 residues. Germline assignment: CDR1 SNHLY and CDR2 FYNNEI. The CDR3 spells CASTLGGLSYEQYF. Here the CDR3 DNA reads TGTGCCAGCACCCTAGGGGGCTTGTCCTACGAGCAGTACTTC.

This clonotype counts as medium-sized. J is TRBJ2-1 and V is TRBV9; 7 bases are a match to TRBD1. The J segment lost 3 bases and the V segment lost 4 bases, leaving 13 bases of the junction unmatched. Germline CDR1 and CDR2: SGDLS and YYNGEE. There are 17 residues in the CDR3. CDR3 sequence (DNA): TGTGCCAGCAGCCCAACGACAGGGCGTAGGATCTACAATGAGCAGTTCTTC. Its protein is CASSPTTGRRIYNEQFF.

This clonotype rates as medium-sized. J is TRBJ2-1 and V is TRBV4-2; unclear D gene. Trimming removed 0 bases from V and 7 bases from J, with 13 bases in between. From germline, CDR1 is LGHNA and CDR2 YNFKEQ. The CDR3 spans 15 residues. CDR3 coding DNA: TGTGCCAGCAGCCAAGAGGGCCGCCTCGGGAATGAGCAGTTCTTC. This gives the protein CASSQEGRLGNEQFF.

J is TRBJ1-6 and V is TRBV20-1; no clear D gene. The V gene lost 4 bases and the J gene lost 9 bases, with 16 bases spanning the gap. Germline CDR1 DFQATT, CDR2 SNEGSKA (reference sequence). The CDR3 is 14 amino acids. The CDR3 region has the DNA TGCAGTGCTACCGGAGGGATCTGGGGTTCACCCCTCCACTTT. Encoded protein: CSATGGIWGSPLHF.

The CDR3 DNA is TGTGCCAGCACTGAAAGTCCCGGACTAGCGGGAGCGGCCCAGTACTTC. This gives the protein CASTESPGLAGAAQYF. The gene calls are TRBV19 and TRBJ2-5; TRBD2 aligns across 13 bases. Germline CDR1 is LNHDA and CDR2 is SQIVND (reference sequence). With 9 bases clipped from V and 9 bases from J, the junction kept 16 bases outside the gene matches. The CDR3 totals 16 residues.

This clonotype has at least ten counts. This chain's CDR3 is CAGGVTSDTQYF. The CDR3 DNA reads TGTGCCGGAGGGGTAACGTCAGATACGCAGTATTTT. The V and J genes are TRBV30 and TRBJ2-3, with a tentative D call TRBD2 (6 bases). In germline, CDR1 is GTSNPN, CDR2 SVGIG (reference sequence). Deletions cut 8 bases from V and 4 bases from J, with 13 bases between. This CDR3 contains 12 residues.

By its share, this clonotype is medium-sized. The chain couples TRBV28 to TRBJ1-4, with 8 bases lining up with TRBD1. Germline CDR1 MDHEN, CDR2 SYDVKM. The CDR3 consists of 15 residues. V lost 5 bases, J lost 10 bases, and 12 bases stayed unmatched. The CDR3 loop is CASSTNRDRLRKLFF. For the CDR3, the DNA is TGTGCCAGCAGTACAAACCGGGACAGGTTGCGAAAACTGTTTTTT.

This clonotype was seen ten or more times. The chain is built from TRBV3-1 and TRBJ1-2; a possible D gene is TRBD1 (6 bases). The CDR3 is made up of 13 amino acids. CDR1 LGHDT and CDR2 YNNKEL come from the germline V gene (reference sequence). Between the trimmed V and J ends, which lost 6 bases and 4 bases, there was a span of 12 bases. This CDR3 reads CASRKGESYGYTF. The DNA of the CDR3 is TGTGCCAGCAGGAAGGGGGAATCCTATGGCTACACCTTC.

There are many counts of this clonotype. The chain joins TRBV27 to TRBJ2-7; D is uncertain. This CDR3 is built from 16 residues. Trimming took off 6 bases at V and 7 bases at J, with 25 bases between the two ends. Germline loops: CDR1 MNHEY, CDR2 SMNVEV (reference sequence). CDR3 loop: CASSHYVGPPYVEQYF. CDR3 nucleotide sequence: TGTGCCAGCAGCCATTACGTAGGGCCCCCGTACGTGGAGCAGTACTTC.

This clonotype occurred many times. V is TRBV20-1 and J is TRBJ1-2; D possibly corresponds to TRBD1 (5 bases). This CDR3 is 12 amino acids long. CDR1 and CDR2 from the germline V gene are DFQATT and SNEGSKA (reference sequence). Trimming left V 0 bases short and J 8 bases short, with 10 bases between. CDR3 protein: CSARDRQRGYTF. The CDR3 region has the DNA TGCAGTGCTAGAGATCGACAGCGGGGCTACACCTTC.

This clonotype is deemed medium-sized. The chain couples TRBV13 to TRBJ2-3, with 9 nucleotides matching TRBD2. V lost 6 bases and J lost 2; bases outside the gene matches: 12. Germline V gene sequence: CDR1 PRHDT, CDR2 FYEKMQ (reference sequence). The CDR3 extends over 17 amino acids. CDR3: CASRHLSSGTNTDTQYF. CDR3 in DNA: TGTGCCAGCAGACACCTTTCTAGCGGGACTAACACAGATACGCAGTATTTT.

By sample share, this clonotype is medium-sized. The rearrangement links TRBV4-1 to TRBJ2-2; 8 bases map to TRBD2. Looked up from germline, CDR1 is MGHRA and CDR2 is YSYEKL. This CDR3 region has 15 residues. Trimming cost V 1 base and J 5 bases; bases outside gene matches: 3. The DNA of the CDR3 is TGCGCCAGCAGCCAAGCGGGGGGGCGGACCGGGGAGCTGTTTTTT. This codes for CASSQAGGRTGELFF.

The chain joins TRBV6-2 or TRBV6-3 to TRBJ2-1; D not certain. Trimming cost V 4 bases and J 7 bases, with 17 bases left between them. The CDR3 is made up of 15 amino acids. Germline V lookup: CDR1 MNHEY, CDR2 SVGEGT. CDR3 coding DNA: TGTGCCAGCAGTTCACTCGCGAACGGTCGGAATGAGCAGTTCTTC. Translation gives CASSSLANGRNEQFF.

This clonotype has a count of ten or more. The chain couples TRBV4-1 to TRBJ2-2; maybe TRBD2 (5 bases). Looked up from germline, CDR1 is MGHRA and CDR2 is YSYEKL. The CDR3 is made up of 17 amino acids. Between the trimmed V and J ends, which lost 3 bases and 3 bases, there was a span of 17 bases. As DNA, the CDR3 is TGCGCCAGCAGCCAGGTCACAGTAGCGCGATACACCGGGGAGCTGTTTTTT. Translation: CASSQVTVARYTGELFF.

In this sample, this clonotype is medium-sized (0.01 to 0.1%). The J gene is TRBJ2-3, the V gene TRBV19; no definite D call. The V gene's germline CDR1 is LNHDA and CDR2 SQIVND (reference sequence). The CDR3 loop spans 13 amino acids. V was clipped by 4 bases and J by 3 bases, with 8 bases between them. In DNA, the CDR3 is TGTGCCAGTAGTACGCGTCTTACAGATACGCAGTATTTT. Translated, it gives CASSTRLTDTQYF.

Sample share makes this clonotype medium-sized. The chain couples TRBV20-1 to TRBJ2-7; D unclear. The CDR3 runs 11 residues. Trimming left V 0 bases short and J 4 bases short, with 4 bases between. CDR1 is DFQATT and CDR2 is SNEGSKA in the germline V gene (reference sequence). The CDR3 is CSARDPYEQYF. CDR3 nucleotide sequence: TGCAGTGCTAGAGACCCTTACGAGCAGTACTTC.

The CDR3 here is CASQFREDDSNQPQHF. DNA for the CDR3: TGTGCCAGTCAATTCAGGGAGGACGATAGCAATCAGCCCCAGCATTTT. The J gene is TRBJ1-5, the V gene TRBV19; D is possibly TRBD1 (5 bases). In germline, CDR1 is LNHDA, CDR2 SQIVND (reference sequence). Trimming shortened V by 8 bases and J by 0 bases, and 17 bases separated the two germline ends. The CDR3 runs 16 residues.

This clonotype was seen many times. V is TRBV7-9 and J is TRBJ1-5; D uncertain. Germline CDR1 SEHNR, CDR2 FQNEAQ (reference sequence). The germline V and J ends were trimmed by 0 bases and 5 bases, with 5 bases remaining between them. This CDR3 region has 13 residues. CDR3 DNA: TGTGCCAGCAGCTTAGCGCCTGATCAGCCCCAGCATTTT. This codes for CASSLAPDQPQHF.

This clonotype has at least ten counts. The chain is built from TRBV9 and TRBJ2-3; 10 nucleotides match TRBD2. This CDR3 region has 16 residues. With V trimmed by 0 bases and J by 4 bases, 5 bases remained unmatched. Germline V lookup: CDR1 SGDLS, CDR2 YYNGEE. Here the CDR3 DNA reads TGTGCCAGCAGCGTAGCTGGTAGCGGGGGGCCAGATACGCAGTATTTT. The encoded protein is CASSVAGSGGPDTQYF.

In regard to this clonotype: Just one base apart from a much larger clone, this may be a read error. The CDR3 DNA reads as TGTGCCAGCAGCTTAGACAGGGGTATAGAGACCCAGTACTTC. Its translation: CASSLDRGIETQYF. This chain uses TRBV5-8 with TRBJ2-5; 8 nucleotides match TRBD1. The germline V gene encodes CDR1 SGHTS and CDR2 YDEGEE. V was clipped by 2 bases and J by 4 bases; unmatched bases: 4. This CDR3 has 14 amino acids.

This clonotype is medium-sized by share. The chain uses TRBV2 and TRBJ1-5; D unresolved. The V end was cut by 5 bases, the J end by 1 base, with 18 bases between. The CDR3 has 17 residues. Germline V gives CDR1 SNHLY, CDR2 FYNNEI. The CDR3 is CASSTRHGYGSNQPQHF. The CDR3 nucleotides are TGTGCCAGCAGTACCAGACACGGGTATGGGAGCAATCAGCCCCAGCATTTT.

This clonotype is categorized as medium-sized. The chain combines TRBV6-5 with TRBJ1-4, with D possibly matching TRBD1 (6 bases). Looked up from germline, CDR1 is MNHEY and CDR2 is SVGAGI. V shed 4 bases and J shed 8 bases, with 17 bases lying between them. The CDR3 spans 15 residues. For the CDR3, the DNA is TGTGCCAGCAGTTTTACCAGGGGAATCGGCGAAAAACTGTTTTTT. Protein sequence: CASSFTRGIGEKLFF.